This T cell receptor beta chain was sequenced for a study of molecular identifiers for immune sequencing clone quantification (dated by TCRdb to about 2018). At the level of the whole study: For a replicate experiment, RNA from approximately 20,000 or 100,000 naive CD8 T cells was divided into five aliquots, of which four were sequenced. This methods study benchmarked molecular-identifier clustering-based TCR repertoire sequencing (MIDCIRS) and TCR RNA copy counting, using CD8 T cells to do so.

The library was obtained by PCR. For sequencing, a NextSeq 500 was employed. Bulk TCR libraries were made following a previously described method, with the TCR primers given in Table S5. Total RNA was purified with the Qiagen AllPrep DNA/RNA kit. Before analysis, reads from multiple sequencing runs of the same library were pooled. Under the source paper's analysis protocol: Reads were retained only if an exact TCR constant sequence was present, and the retained reads were trimmed to 150 nt and grouped according to their 12-nt molecular barcodes. Reads in each barcode group were sub-clustered using a 15% Levenshtein threshold, and a quality-weighted consensus sequence was built for each RNA molecule. Non-functional sequences were excluded, and lower-count sequences lying one edit away from another sequence were also excluded. On the basis of fitting two negative binomial distributions, barcode sub-clusters with fewer than 20% of the maximum read count were discarded. The public reads were quality trimmed at Q25 with fastp and then assembled into clones with MiXCR by TCRdb, keeping productive beta chains. Each entry is one CDR3 protein sequence, shown with its most common DNA and genes. The authors' filters were not applied to this entry. A total of 80,000 to 130,000 distinct CDR3 sequences appear in this sample, 35% to 40% of them only once. The biggest ten clones account for less than 5.5% of the sample.

In this sample, this clonotype turned up a few times. No cognate antigen has been identified for it. Base qualities are not recorded, but no much larger clone differs from it by a single base. What the authors observed across the whole study: The sizes of highly expanded clones could end up underestimated when identical TCR molecules share a barcode. The naive libraries included spiked-in Jurkat TCR RNA (fewer than eleven copies' worth), and this Jurkat TCR RNA is not part of the donor repertoire. Spiked-in Jurkat TCR RNA equal to a single cell's worth was reported to be detectable even within one million naive CD8 T cells. In CMV-specific effector cells, clones with more than 20 RNA copies accounted for over 98% of molecules, whereas in naive cells such clones accounted for under 1%. When barcode sub-clustering was omitted, TCR diversity was inflated by chimeric consensus sequences, with chimeras reaching as high as 47%. About three recovered TCR RNA copies per cell were obtained by modeling, versus about 9 by digital PCR, implying a capture efficiency of about 30%.

Naive CD8 T cell libraries were made from roughly 20,000 to 1,000,000 sorted cells using 10%, 30% or 50% of purified RNA. On a BD FACSAria II, naive CD8 T cells were FACS-sorted as CD8+CD4-CCR7+CD45RA+ and collected into RLT Plus buffer. To test detection sensitivity, Jurkat RNA equivalent to more than 8 TCR copies was spiked into samples of roughly 20,000-1,000,000 naive CD8 T cells. Enrichment of CD8 T cells was done with RosetteSep CD8+ T Cell Enrichment Cocktail plus Ficoll-Paque, and ACK red cell lysis came afterward. From V the trimming removes 2 bases and from J it removes 3 bases, while the gene matches leave 5 bases of the junction unaccounted for. The CDR3 spans 15 residues, from the cysteine through the phenylalanine. Only the CDR3 portion is preserved as DNA: 45 bases, with reading frame beginning at the first base. Based on the germline V gene, the CDR1 and CDR2 sequences are MNHNS and SASEGT.

Sequences were obtained from naive CD8+ T cells from blood, with Jurkat cell RNA spiked in. What the cell subset or site label conveys for this sample: FACS-sorted CD8+CD4-CCR7+CD45RA+ naive T cells. This chain joins TRBV6-1 to TRBJ2-7; TRBD1 fits 9 bases in the junction. The clonotype comes from a human donor in good health. Some libraries in this study had Jurkat cell RNA spiked in. The CDR3 here reads CASSELDRGIYEQYF. In nucleotides, the sequence is TGTGCCAGCAGTGAACTCGACAGGGGGATCTACGAGCAGTACTTC.